This paragraph reports one T cell receptor beta chain. Assay: immunoSEQ multiplex PCR; the TCRdb copy retains only in-frame clones and omits some. This table holds roughly 890,000 clones, 90% to 95% found once. This sample was taken from a study of shared clonotypes between healthy human individuals. Naive CD8 isolation took CD45RO-negative cells positively selected for CCR7 and excluded terminally differentiated effector memory CD45RA+ cells. Sequences were obtained from naive CD8+ T cells sorted from blood. The clonotype was recovered from a man in his thirties or forties in good health.

CDR3 in amino acids: CASSPQEPTIAQTQYF. The CDR3 DNA sequence: TGTGCCAGCAGCCCCCAAGAGCCGACTATCGCCCAGACCCAGTACTTC. The chain combines TRBV11-2 with TRBJ2-5, with a tentative D call TRBD2 (5 bases). Germline V lookup: CDR1 SGHAT, CDR2 FQNNGV. The CDR3 covers 16 residues. Trimming removed 5 bases at V and 6 bases at J, with 22 bases between.